This TCR beta chain originates from a study of T cells after posttransplantation cyclophosphamide. Study-level points and caveats: Recipient CMV seropositivity and CMV reactivation strongly tracked TRB clonality. TRB overlap between skin or GI tissue T cells and blood was limited. Donor CD8+ memory clones often dominated recipient blood repertoires at later times.

Treatment was busulfan-fludarabine conditioning, a marrow graft, and cyclophosphamide on days +3 and +4. This clone was seen ten or more times. The antigen remains undetermined. V shed 0 bases, J shed 5 bases, and the junction held 4 bases outside the gene matches. This CDR3 contains 16 residues. Germline loops: CDR1 SGHRS, CDR2 YFSETQ. TCRdb's copy holds only in-frame clones and misses some; the assay was immunoSEQ multiplex PCR. Singletons are absent from the sample, which has around 12,000 clones. The J gene is TRBJ2-1, the V gene TRBV5-1; 11 bases fit TRBD2. This receptor was obtained from a female patient between 40 and 50 years old who received an allogeneic stem cell transplant from an unrelated donor, was CMV-positive, and had acute GVHD only. Some T cells may be provided by the graft donor. The specimen comprised PBMCs, sampled after allogeneic stem cell transplant with posttransplant cyclophosphamide. CDR3 bases: TGCGCCAGCAGCTTGGTAGCGGGGGGGCCTCACAATGAGCAGTTCTTC. The encoded protein is CASSLVAGGPHNEQFF.